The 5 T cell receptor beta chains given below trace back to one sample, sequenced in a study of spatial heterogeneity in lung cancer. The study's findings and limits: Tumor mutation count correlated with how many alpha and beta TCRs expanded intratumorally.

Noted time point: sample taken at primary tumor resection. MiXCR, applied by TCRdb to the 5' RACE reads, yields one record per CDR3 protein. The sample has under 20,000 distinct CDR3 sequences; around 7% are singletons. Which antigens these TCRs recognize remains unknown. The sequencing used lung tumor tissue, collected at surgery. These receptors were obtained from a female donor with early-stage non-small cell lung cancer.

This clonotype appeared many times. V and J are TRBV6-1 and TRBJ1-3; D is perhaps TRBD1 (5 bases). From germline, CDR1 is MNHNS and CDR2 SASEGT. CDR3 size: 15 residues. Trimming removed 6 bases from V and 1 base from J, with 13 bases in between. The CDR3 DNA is TGTGCCAGCAGCCGGGGCCCGGGGTCTGGAAACACCATATATTTT. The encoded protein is CASSRGPGSGNTIYF.

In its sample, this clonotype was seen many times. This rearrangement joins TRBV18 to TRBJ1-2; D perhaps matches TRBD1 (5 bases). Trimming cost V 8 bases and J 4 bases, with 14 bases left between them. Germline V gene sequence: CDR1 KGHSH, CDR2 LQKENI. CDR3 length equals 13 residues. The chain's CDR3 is CASSGGLAYGYTF. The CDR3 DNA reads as TGTGCCAGCAGCGGGGGGTTGGCCTATGGCTACACCTTC.

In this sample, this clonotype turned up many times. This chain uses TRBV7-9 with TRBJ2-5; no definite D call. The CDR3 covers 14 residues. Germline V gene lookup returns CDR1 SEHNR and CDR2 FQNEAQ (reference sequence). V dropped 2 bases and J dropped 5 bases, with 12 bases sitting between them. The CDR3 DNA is TGTGCCAGCAGCTTACAGCGCAGTACGGAGACCCAGTACTTC. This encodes CASSLQRSTETQYF.

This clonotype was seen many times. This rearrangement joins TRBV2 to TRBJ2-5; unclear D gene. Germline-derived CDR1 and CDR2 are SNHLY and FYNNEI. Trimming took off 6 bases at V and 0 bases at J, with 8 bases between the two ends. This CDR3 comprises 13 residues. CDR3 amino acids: CASSQRDQETQYF. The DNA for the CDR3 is TGTGCCAGCAGCCAACGGGACCAAGAGACCCAGTACTTC. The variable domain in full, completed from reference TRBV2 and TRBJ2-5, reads EPEVTQTPSHQVTQMGQEVILRCVPISNHLYFYWYRQILGQKVEFLVSFYNNEISEKSEIFDDQFSVERPDGSNFTLKIRSTKLEDSAMYFCASSQRDQETQYFGPGTRLLVL.

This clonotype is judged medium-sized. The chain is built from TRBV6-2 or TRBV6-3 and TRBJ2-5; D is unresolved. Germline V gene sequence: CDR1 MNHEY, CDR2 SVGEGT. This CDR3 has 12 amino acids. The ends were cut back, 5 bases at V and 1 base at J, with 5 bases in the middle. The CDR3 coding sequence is TGTGCCAGCAGTGATTCCCAAGAGACCCAGTACTTC. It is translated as CASSDSQETQYF.